This T cell receptor beta chain originates from a study of cytomegalovirus exposure and HLA in healthy donors. From germline, CDR1 is SQVTM and CDR2 ANQGSEA. The CDR3 is made up of 13 amino acids. PCR primers comprised 60 Vbeta and 13 Jbeta primers. Sequenced by immunoSEQ multiplex PCR; TCRdb stores in-frame clones only, minus some. This table has 250,000 to 350,000 clones, roughly 89% appearing once. Among the donors, all were healthy bone marrow donors. Worth noting for this clone: The junction shows a germline mismatch at one end, possibly a read error. Additional DNA sequences in this sample encode the identical CDR3.

V and J are TRBV29-1 and TRBJ1-6, with D unclear. The sequencing sample was made of PBMCs. This receptor was taken from a woman in her late teens or twenties in good health and CMV-seronegative. CDR3 region: CSVTDGLNSPLHF. CDR3 DNA sequence: TGCAGCGTTACCGATGGCTTAAATTCCCCCCTCCACTTT. The full variable domain, rest sourced from reference TRBV29-1 and TRBJ1-6, is SAVISQKPSRDICQRGTSLTIQCQVDSQVTMMFWYRQQPGQSLTLIATANQGSEATYESGFVIDKFPISRPNLTFSTLTVSNMSPEDSSIYLCSVTDGLNSPLHFGNGTRLTVT.